This TCR beta chain was retrieved from a study of T cell changes during pregnancy in multiple sclerosis. The assay was immunoSEQ multiplex PCR, and TCRdb's table has in-frame clones only and misses some. The sample has about 36,000 clones, approximately 90% seen once. The material was CD4+ T cells from peripheral blood mononuclear cells, obtained in the first trimester of pregnancy. The source of this sequence is a female donor with multiple sclerosis, enrolled in a pregnancy study.

The CDR3 here is CASSIQLAGVETQYF. The CDR3 DNA sequence: TGTGCCAGTAGTATACAACTAGCGGGAGTAGAGACCCAGTACTTC. The V and J genes are TRBV19 and TRBJ2-5; 11 nucleotides agree with TRBD2. CDR1 and CDR2 (germline): LNHDA, SQIVND (reference sequence). The trim removed 2 bases at V and 4 bases at J, leaving 3 bases unmatched. The CDR3 runs to 15 residues.